This T cell receptor beta chain comes out of a study of radiotherapy plus CTLA-4 blockade in lung cancer (dated by TCRdb to the late 2010s). For the study in its entirety: Objective responses were observed in approximately 17% of enrolled patients, and disease control was achieved in less than 40%. Results the study describes overall, beyond this receptor: TCR clones derived from tumors expanded in peripheral blood after treatment with radiotherapy and ipilimumab. Increased serum interferon-beta after radiation, together with early dynamic changes in blood T cell clones, were reported to be the strongest predictors of response.

The library was built by means of the immunoSEQ multiplex PCR assay. The immuneACCESS repertoire file appears here via TCRdb, limited to in-frame rearrangements. These files lack a portion of the clones; in checked studies, under half of the deficit traces to unresolved V genes, and the cause of the others is not known. For this sample there are 95,000 to 150,000 clones; around 89% appear just once. Of the sample, about 7% falls within the top ten clones. Notes on this clone: No cognate antigen has been identified for it. No much larger clone is present one base from it, and per-base qualities are unavailable.

Its CDR3 holds 13 amino acids, cysteine through phenylalanine. Only the CDR3 DNA stays, 39 bases, in frame from base 1. CDR1 KGHSH and CDR2 LQKENI were looked up in the germline V gene. Trimming removed 4 bases from V and 6 bases from J; the gene matches leave 2 bases unexplained. Focal radiation therapy combined with CTLA-4 blockade (ipilimumab) was tested in patients with chemo-refractory metastatic non-small-cell lung cancer. Sequencing was performed on peripheral blood, taken from a patient treated with radiotherapy plus ipilimumab. The sequence was obtained from a human donor with non-small cell lung cancer that progressed on radiotherapy plus ipilimumab. Rearrangement joined TRBV18 to TRBJ1-4, with 7 junctional bases fitting TRBD1. This receptor carries the CDR3 CASSRQGDEKLFF. DNA sequence: TGTGCCAGCTCACGACAGGGAGATGAAAAACTGTTTTTT. The variable domain in full, with residues beyond the CDR3 obtained from the reference TRBV18 and TRBJ1-4 genes, is NAGVMQNPRHLVRRRGQEARLRCSPMKGHSHVYWYRQLPEEGLKFMVYLQKENIIDESGMPKERFSAEFPKEGPSILRIQQVVRGDSAAYFCASSRQGDEKLFFGSGTQLSVL.